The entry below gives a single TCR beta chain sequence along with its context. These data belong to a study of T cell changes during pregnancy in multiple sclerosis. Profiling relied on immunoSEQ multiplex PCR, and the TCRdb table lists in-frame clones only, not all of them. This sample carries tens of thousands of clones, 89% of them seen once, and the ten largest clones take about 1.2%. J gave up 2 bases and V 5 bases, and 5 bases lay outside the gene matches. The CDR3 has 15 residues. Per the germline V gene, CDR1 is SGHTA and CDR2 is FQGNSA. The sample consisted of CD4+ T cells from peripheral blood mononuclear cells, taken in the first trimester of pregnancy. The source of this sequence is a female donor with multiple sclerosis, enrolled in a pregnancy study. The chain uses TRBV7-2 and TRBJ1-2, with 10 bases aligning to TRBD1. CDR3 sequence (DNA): TGTGCCAGCAGCCCCGGGACAGGGGACAACTATGGCTACACCTTC. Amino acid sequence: CASSPGTGDNYGYTF.